This record concerns one TCR beta chain sequence. The data stem from a study of blood T cell repertoires in COVID-19. Overall study context: T cells, B-cell-depleted T cells, or PBMCs supplied cDNA or gDNA.

Using immunoSEQ multiplex PCR, the repertoire was profiled, and TCRdb retains in-frame clones only, with some absent. Of roughly 180,000 clones listed, approximately 80% are singletons. There are 13 residues in the CDR3. V was shortened by 5 bases and J by 5 bases, with 13 bases between the two germline ends. The V gene's germline CDR1 is SEHNR and CDR2 FQNEAQ (reference sequence). The clonotype was recovered from a woman aged 40 to 55 with COVID-19, enrolled during active disease. The genes are TRBV7-9 and TRBJ2-7; a possible D gene is TRBD2 (6 bases). Material: peripheral blood. The CDR3 DNA reads TGTGCCAGCAGCCCCCCGGGGGTGGACGAGCAGTACTTC. It specifies CASSPPGVDEQYF.